Sequencing of this T cell receptor (beta chain) was carried out in a study of cytomegalovirus exposure and HLA in healthy donors. General observations from the study: TCR beta chains associated with HLA were, in a later analysis, more clonally expanded than equally common others. A few chains linked to CMV were shown in vitro to be specific for CMV antigens.

Germline CDR1 reads KGHSH; CDR2 reads LQKENI. The CDR3 is 15 amino acids. V was clipped by 0 bases and J by 1 base, with 10 bases between them. PCR primers comprised 60 Vbeta and 13 Jbeta primers. Assay used: immunoSEQ multiplex PCR; TCRdb lists only in-frame clones, some missing. Recorded here are about 60,000 clones; the top ten clones represent approximately 2.1%. As for this clone: What it binds is unknown.

The J gene is TRBJ2-7, the V gene TRBV18; unclear D gene. The clonotype comes from a woman aged 18-35 years in good health and CMV-seronegative. Sequencing input: PBMCs. This CDR3 is CASSPPSRKSYEQYF. The DNA for the CDR3 is TGTGCCAGCTCACCACCGTCCAGAAAGTCCTACGAGCAGTACTTC.